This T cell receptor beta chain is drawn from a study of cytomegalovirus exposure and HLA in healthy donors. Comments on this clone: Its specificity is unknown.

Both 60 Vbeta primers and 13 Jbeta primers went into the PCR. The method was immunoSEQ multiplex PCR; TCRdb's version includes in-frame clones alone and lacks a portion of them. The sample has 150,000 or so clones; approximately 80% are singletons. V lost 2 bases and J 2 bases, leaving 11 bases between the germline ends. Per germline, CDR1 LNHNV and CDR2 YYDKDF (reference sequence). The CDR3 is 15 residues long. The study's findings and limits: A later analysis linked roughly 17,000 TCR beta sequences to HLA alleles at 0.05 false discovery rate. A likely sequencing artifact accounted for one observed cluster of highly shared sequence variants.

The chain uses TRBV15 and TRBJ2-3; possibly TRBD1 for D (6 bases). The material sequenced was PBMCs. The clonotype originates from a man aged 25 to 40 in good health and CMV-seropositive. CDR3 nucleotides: TGTGCCACCAGCAGACGGGACAAGTACACAGATACGCAGTATTTT. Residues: CATSRRDKYTDTQYF.